Shown below are 28 T cell receptor beta chains from a single sample sequenced in a study of beta chain features in type 1 diabetes. Study-wide findings and caveats: Researchers report that Type 1 diabetes patients had moderately but significantly shorter TCRB CDR3s across all four CD4+ subsets.

The entirety of the isolated RNA underwent reverse transcription, so expressed TCRB transcripts were sequenced. Libraries were prepared by immunoSEQ multiplex PCR; TCRdb keeps only in-frame clonotypes and omits some of them. The sample includes roughly 180,000 clones, roughly 7.1% of them seen just once. No antigens are known for them. Sequenced material: central memory CD4+ T cells from blood. The source is a woman aged 40 to 49 with type 1 diabetes.

This chain connects TRBV2 to TRBJ2-1; TRBD1 agrees at 7 bases. This CDR3 region has 13 residues. CDR1 is SNHLY, CDR2 FYNNEI, per germline. J lost 4 bases, V lost 4 bases, and 1 base had no gene match. The DNA of the CDR3 is TGTGCCAGCAGTGTACAGGGGTACAATGAGCAGTTCTTC. The encoded protein is CASSVQGYNEQFF.

The chain combines TRBV7-8 with TRBJ1-4; the D gene is possibly TRBD1 (5 bases). This CDR3 has 17 residues. Trimming pared 3 bases from V and 0 bases from J, leaving 14 bases between. The germline CDR1 and CDR2 sequences are SGHVS and FQNEAQ. The CDR3 protein is CASSLGLLIATNEKLFF. CDR3 DNA sequence: TGTGCCAGCAGCTTGGGACTGCTTATTGCAACTAATGAAAAACTGTTTTTT.

The genes are TRBV2 and TRBJ2-5; 15 bases agree with TRBD2. The CDR3 loop spans 16 amino acids. Germline V lookup: CDR1 SNHLY, CDR2 FYNNEI. With V trimmed by 6 bases and J by 5 bases, 7 bases remained unmatched. The CDR3 nucleotides are TGTGCCAGCAGGCCGGGACTAGCGGGGGGTAAGGAGACCCAGTACTTC. Amino acid sequence: CASRPGLAGGKETQYF.

DNA for the CDR3: TGTGCCACCAAGGACAGGGAACGGCACAACAATGAGCAGTTCTTC. It codes for CATKDRERHNNEQFF. The chain links TRBV19 to TRBJ2-1; 8 nucleotides match TRBD1. The V and J ends lost 10 bases and 5 bases, in that order; junction bases with no gene match: 13. The germline V gene has CDR1 LNHDA and CDR2 SQIVND (reference sequence). CDR3 size: 15 residues.

For this clone: Within the sample, other DNA sequences also encode this same CDR3. The rearrangement links TRBV5-4 to TRBJ2-3; TRBD2 aligns across 10 bases. The CDR3 is made up of 15 amino acids. From germline, CDR1 is SGHNT and CDR2 YYREEE (reference sequence). V was clipped by 0 bases and J by 3 bases; unmatched bases: 1. The CDR3 nucleotides read TGTGCCAGCAGCTTGGGACTAGCGGGTACAGATACGCAGTATTTT. This sequence encodes CASSLGLAGTDTQYF.

The chain has TRBV30 and TRBJ2-7; D might be TRBD2 (5 bases). This CDR3 contains 12 residues. Trimming stripped 0 bases from V and 3 bases from J, with 6 bases between. Germline V lookup: CDR1 GTSNPN, CDR2 SVGIG (reference sequence). This chain's CDR3 is CAWSVRDYEQYF. CDR3 sequence (DNA): TGTGCCTGGAGTGTACGGGACTACGAGCAGTACTTC.

This sequence joins TRBV4-3 and TRBJ2-7; a possible D gene is TRBD2 (6 bases). The CDR3 has 15 amino acids. Germline CDR1 is LGHNA and CDR2 is YSLEER. The V and J ends lost 1 base and 2 bases respectively, with 12 bases between them. The CDR3 sequence is CASSQVRGVAYEQYF. DNA for the CDR3: TGCGCCAGCAGCCAAGTTCGCGGGGTGGCCTACGAGCAGTACTTC.

This clone was found a few times. The J gene is TRBJ1-2, the V gene TRBV5-1; TRBD1 might be the D (5 bases). The CDR3 runs to 15 residues. The V end lost 0 bases, the J end lost 2 bases, and 11 bases lay between the germline ends. CDR1 is SGHRS and CDR2 is YFSETQ in the germline V gene. The CDR3 region is CASSLDGQGNYGYTF. The CDR3 DNA sequence: TGCGCCAGCAGCTTGGATGGGCAGGGAAACTATGGCTACACCTTC.

Only a few counts were recorded for this clone. This chain links TRBV18 with TRBJ1-1; D might be TRBD1 (6 bases). The CDR3 covers 13 residues. V was clipped by 8 bases and J by 0 bases, with 10 bases between them. Germline V lookup: CDR1 KGHSH, CDR2 LQKENI. In DNA, the CDR3 is TGTGCCAGCCAGGGGCGGTTGAACACTGAAGCTTTCTTT. It yields the protein CASQGRLNTEAFF.

This clone has at least ten counts. The chain joins TRBV29-1 to TRBJ2-3; D not certain. This CDR3 has 13 residues. Germline CDR1 and CDR2: SQVTM and ANQGSEA. Between the trimmed V and J ends, which lost 4 bases and 4 bases, there was a span of 12 bases. The CDR3 DNA sequence: TGCAGCGTTGTTGCCTTCGAGGCAGATACGCAGTATTTT. Protein product: CSVVAFEADTQYF.

The chain employs TRBV4-2 and TRBJ1-2; TRBD1 is a possible D gene (5 bases). Germline V gene sequence: CDR1 LGHNA, CDR2 YNFKEQ. The CDR3 sequence is 15 residues long. V was trimmed by 0 bases and J by 14 bases, leaving 22 bases between them. Here the CDR3 reads CASSQELGLLVLRTF. In DNA, the CDR3 is TGTGCCAGCAGCCAAGAACTGGGACTTCTAGTTCTACGGACCTTC.

V usage is TRBV28 and J usage is TRBJ2-2; D might be TRBD2 (7 bases). Between the trimmed V and J ends, which lost 6 bases and 4 bases, there was a span of 24 bases. Germline V gene lookup returns CDR1 MDHEN and CDR2 SYDVKM. The CDR3 is 18 amino acids. CDR3 bases: TGTGCCAGCAGCCTGAACGGGGGCGGGAGCGTTGGCACCGGGGAGCTGTTTTTT. Amino acid sequence: CASSLNGGGSVGTGELFF.

The sample holds a few counts of this clone. The J gene is TRBJ1-2, the V gene TRBV28; 8 bases are a match to TRBD1. The CDR3 is 15 residues long. Trimming removed 4 bases from V and 6 bases from J; junction bases left unmatched: 10. Germline CDR1 and CDR2: MDHEN and SYDVKM. The CDR3 DNA reads as TGTGCCAGCAGTTCCCCCGGACAGGGAAGAGATGGCTACACCTTC. Its protein product is CASSSPGQGRDGYTF.

J is TRBJ2-3 and V is TRBV13; D perhaps matches TRBD1 (5 bases). V gave up 1 base and J gave up 0 bases, with 11 bases separating them. Germline V CDR1 and CDR2: PRHDT, FYEKMQ (reference sequence). The length of the CDR3 is 16 residues. This CDR3 reads CASSLAQGRSTDTQYF. CDR3 DNA sequence: TGTGCCAGCAGCTTAGCCCAGGGAAGGAGCACAGATACGCAGTATTTT.

V gene TRBV27 combines with J gene TRBJ1-1, with 10 bases aligning to TRBD1. CDR1 and CDR2 from the germline V gene are MNHEY and SMNVEV (reference sequence). Germline trimming cut 6 bases from V and 0 bases from J; bases unmatched to any gene: 7. The CDR3 runs 16 residues. The CDR3 DNA sequence: TGTGCCAGCAGGTCGGGGGGACAGGGGTTGAACACTGAAGCTTTCTTT. Translation gives CASRSGGQGLNTEAFF.

This clone was observed a handful of times. The sample contains more than one DNA sequence encoding this CDR3. The CDR3 DNA follows: TGTGCCTGGAGTGTACGGGGGGGTCAGCCCCAGCATTTT. It encodes CAWSVRGGQPQHF. V and J are TRBV30 and TRBJ1-5, with D perhaps matching TRBD1 (5 bases). The CDR3 consists of 13 residues. The V end was cut by 0 bases, the J end by 6 bases, with 9 bases between. CDR1 is GTSNPN and CDR2 is SVGIG in the germline V gene (reference sequence).

The table lists this clone with a few counts. The chain couples TRBV28 to TRBJ2-5, with unresolved D. CDR3 length equals 11 residues. Trimming took 5 bases from V and 3 from J, leaving 4 bases between them. Per the germline V gene, CDR1 is MDHEN and CDR2 is SYDVKM. The CDR3 is CASSAEETQYF. CDR3 nucleotide sequence: TGTGCCAGCAGTGCAGAAGAGACCCAGTACTTC.

This clone was picked up a small number of times. V usage is TRBV6-1 and J usage is TRBJ1-2; 7 bases fit TRBD1. Germline CDR1 and CDR2: MNHNS and SASEGT. There are 13 residues in the CDR3. With V trimmed by 6 bases and J by 4 bases, 5 bases remained unmatched. The CDR3 loop reads CASRLDRSYGYTF. In DNA form, the CDR3 reads TGTGCCAGCAGACTGGACAGGAGCTATGGCTACACCTTC.

In its sample, this clone was seen a few times. The J gene is TRBJ2-3, the V gene TRBV7-2; possibly TRBD2 for D (6 bases). Trimming shortened V by 1 base and J by 2 bases, and 10 bases separated the two germline ends. Looked up from germline, CDR1 is SGHTA and CDR2 is FQGNSA. This CDR3 is 15 amino acids long. In nucleotides, the CDR3 is TGTGCCAGCAGCTTAGGCGGGATGATCACAGATACGCAGTATTTT. Residues: CASSLGGMITDTQYF.

V usage is TRBV18 and J usage is TRBJ2-7, with TRBD2 as a possible D gene (7 bases). This CDR3 contains 14 residues. Germline-derived CDR1 and CDR2 are KGHSH and LQKENI. Trimming stripped 6 bases from V and 3 bases from J, with 15 bases between. CDR3: CASSQGSGNYEQYF. The CDR3 DNA sequence: TGTGCCAGCTCCCAGGGGAGCGGGAACTACGAGCAGTACTTC.

This clone has just a few counts. The chain uses TRBV7-2 and TRBJ1-3; the match to TRBD1 covers 8 bases. Trimming at V came to 5 bases and at J to 3 bases, leaving 3 bases not matched to a gene. CDR1 is SGHTA, CDR2 FQGNSA, per germline. CDR3 length: 14 residues. The CDR3 sequence is CASSPTGVGNTIYF. CDR3 nucleotide sequence: TGTGCCAGCAGCCCGACAGGGGTTGGAAACACCATATATTTT. The full variable domain, with the rest looked up from reference TRBV7-2 and TRBJ1-3, is GAGVSQSPSNKVTEKGKDVELRCDPISGHTALYWYRQSLGQGLEFLIYFQGNSAPDKSGLPSDRFSAERTGGSVSTLTIQRTQQEDSAVYLCASSPTGVGNTIYFGEGSWLTVV.

This clone was seen many times. V and J are TRBV30 and TRBJ2-7; TRBD1 matches 8 bases. CDR3 length equals 15 residues. J lost 3 bases, V lost 1 base, and 8 bases had no gene match. Germline V gene lookup returns CDR1 GTSNPN and CDR2 SVGIG (reference sequence). Here the CDR3 DNA reads TGTGCCTGGAGTGGCGGACAGGGAATACACTACGAGCAGTACTTC. This sequence encodes CAWSGGQGIHYEQYF.

This clone was recorded a few times. The CDR3 DNA sequence: TGTGCCAGCAGCCCAGAGTCGAGGCACGAGCAGTACTTC. Translated: CASSPESRHEQYF. The gene calls are TRBV7-9 and TRBJ2-7; D remains unclear. The germline V gene has CDR1 SEHNR and CDR2 FQNEAQ (reference sequence). V lost 5 bases and J 5 bases, leaving 13 bases between the germline ends. The CDR3 spans 13 residues. Drawing the rest from reference TRBV7-9 and TRBJ2-7, the complete variable domain is DTGVSQNPRHKITKRGQNVTFRCDPISEHNRLYWYRQTLGQGPEFLTYFQNEAQLEKSRLLSDRFSAERPKGSFSTLEIQRTEQGDSAMYLCASSPESRHEQYFGPGTRLTVT.

This clone has more than one count but fewer than ten. The rearrangement joins TRBV2 to TRBJ1-4, with TRBD1 matching 9 bases. CDR1 and CDR2 (germline): SNHLY, FYNNEI. After removal of 9 bases from V and 7 bases from J, the junction contained 6 bases not matched to a gene. The CDR3 runs to 13 residues. The CDR3 here is CASTGTGTEKLFF. The CDR3 coding sequence is TGTGCCAGTACCGGGACAGGGACTGAAAAACTGTTTTTT. Full variable domain (rest looked up from reference TRBV2 and TRBJ1-4): EPEVTQTPSHQVTQMGQEVILRCVPISNHLYFYWYRQILGQKVEFLVSFYNNEISEKSEIFDDQFSVERPDGSNFTLKIRSTKLEDSAMYFCASTGTGTEKLFFGSGTQLSVL.

This clone has ten or more counts. The genes are TRBV11-2 and TRBJ2-1; no clear D. V was trimmed by 1 base and J by 4 bases, leaving 14 bases between them. The germline gives CDR1 SGHAT, CDR2 FQNNGV. The CDR3 is made up of 16 amino acids. Written as DNA, the CDR3 is TGTGCCAGCAGCTTAGGACTTCGAATTCCTTACAATGAGCAGTTCTTC. It specifies CASSLGLRIPYNEQFF.

This clone has more than one count but fewer than ten. The V call is TRBV7-2, the J call TRBJ1-6; tentatively, D is TRBD1 (6 bases). V lost 5 bases and J lost 10, with 15 bases in between. The CDR3 is 14 amino acids. Germline CDR1 SGHTA, CDR2 FQGNSA. The chain's CDR3 is CASSRAGAGSPLHF. DNA of the CDR3: TGTGCCAGCAGCCGGGCAGGGGCAGGGTCACCCCTCCACTTT. Full variable domain (outside the CDR3, taken from reference TRBV7-2 and TRBJ1-6): GAGVSQSPSNKVTEKGKDVELRCDPISGHTALYWYRQSLGQGLEFLIYFQGNSAPDKSGLPSDRFSAERTGGSVSTLTIQRTQQEDSAVYLCASSRAGAGSPLHFGNGTRLTVT.

The chain employs TRBV6-1 and TRBJ1-6; 10 positions match TRBD1. V gave up 4 bases and J gave up 8 bases; unmatched junction bases: 11. CDR1 is MNHNS, CDR2 SASEGT, per germline. This CDR3 has 17 amino acids. CDR3 nucleotides: TGTGCCAGCAGTGCAAGTCTTTCCGGGACAGGGGATTCACCCCTCCACTTT. Translating it yields CASSASLSGTGDSPLHF.

This rearrangement joins TRBV10-3 to TRBJ1-3; perhaps TRBD1 as D (6 bases). CDR1 is ENHRY, CDR2 SYGVKD, per germline. Trimming removed 4 bases from V and 4 bases from J, with 11 bases in between. The CDR3 is 14 amino acids. The CDR3 reads CAISGAGVGNTIYF. CDR3 bases: TGTGCCATCAGTGGAGCAGGGGTCGGAAACACCATATATTTT.